This TCR beta chain was found in a study of T-cell reconstitution after alpha-beta-depleted transplantation in children. This clonotype was picked up a small number of times. The CDR3 has 18 amino acids. The V and J ends lost 4 bases and 0 bases, in that order; junction bases with no gene match: 12. The germline V gene has CDR1 LNHDA and CDR2 SQIVND (reference sequence). The authors prepared the TCRbeta library with unique molecular identifiers. TCRdb passed the PCR reads through MiXCR, listing each CDR3 protein once. This repertoire shows some 500,000 distinct CDR3 sequences, approximately 30% found once; its top ten account for less than 2.5%.

The sequence came from a human donor who donated a stem cell graft to a child with aplastic anemia. The sample in question was PBMCs from the stem cell graft donor, obtained from the stem cell graft. The V and J genes are TRBV19 and TRBJ1-5, with 7 bases identical to TRBD1. CDR3 in DNA: TGTGCCAGTAGTACATTACCGGGACAGAAATATAGCAATCAGCCCCAGCATTTT. This translates into CASSTLPGQKYSNQPQHF.